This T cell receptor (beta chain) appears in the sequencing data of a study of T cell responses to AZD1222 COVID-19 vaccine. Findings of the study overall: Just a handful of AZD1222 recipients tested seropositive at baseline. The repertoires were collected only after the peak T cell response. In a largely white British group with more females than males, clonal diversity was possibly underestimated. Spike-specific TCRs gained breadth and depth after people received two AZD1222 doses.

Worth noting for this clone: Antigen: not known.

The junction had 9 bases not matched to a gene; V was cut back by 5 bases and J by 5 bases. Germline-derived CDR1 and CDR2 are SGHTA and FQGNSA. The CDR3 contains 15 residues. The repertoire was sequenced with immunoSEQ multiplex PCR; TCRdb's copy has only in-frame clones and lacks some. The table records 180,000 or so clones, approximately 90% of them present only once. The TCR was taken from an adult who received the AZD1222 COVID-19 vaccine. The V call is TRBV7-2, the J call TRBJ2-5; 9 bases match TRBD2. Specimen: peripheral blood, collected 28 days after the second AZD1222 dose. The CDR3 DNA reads TGTGCCAGCAGCGAAGAACTAGCGGGCCGGGAGACCCAGTACTTC. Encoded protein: CASSEELAGRETQYF. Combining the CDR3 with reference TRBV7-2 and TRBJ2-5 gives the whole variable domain GAGVSQSPSNKVTEKGKDVELRCDPISGHTALYWYRQSLGQGLEFLIYFQGNSAPDKSGLPSDRFSAERTGGSVSTLTIQRTQQEDSAVYLCASSEELAGRETQYFGPGTRLLVL.